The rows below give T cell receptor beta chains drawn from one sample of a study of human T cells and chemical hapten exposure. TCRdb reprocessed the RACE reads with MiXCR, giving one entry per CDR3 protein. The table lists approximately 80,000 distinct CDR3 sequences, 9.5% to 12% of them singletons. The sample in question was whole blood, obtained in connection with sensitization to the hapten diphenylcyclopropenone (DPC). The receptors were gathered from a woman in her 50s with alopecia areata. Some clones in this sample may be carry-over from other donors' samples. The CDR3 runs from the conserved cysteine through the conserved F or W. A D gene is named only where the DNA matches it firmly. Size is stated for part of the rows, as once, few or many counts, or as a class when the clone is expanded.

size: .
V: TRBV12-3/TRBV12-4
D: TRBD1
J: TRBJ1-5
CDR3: CASSDRASNQPQHF
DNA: TGTGCCAGCAGTGACAGGGCGAGTAATCAGCCCCAGCATTTT

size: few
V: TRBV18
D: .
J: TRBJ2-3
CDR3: CASSPGLSTDTQYF
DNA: TGTGCCAGCTCACCAGGGCTGAGCACAGATACGCAGTATTTT

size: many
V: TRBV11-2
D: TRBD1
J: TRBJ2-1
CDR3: CASSPADRGNEQFF
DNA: TGTGCCAGCAGCCCTGCGGACAGGGGAAATGAGCAGTTCTTC

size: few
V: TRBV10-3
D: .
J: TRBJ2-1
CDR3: CAIGALNEQFF
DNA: TGTGCCATCGGCGCCCTCAATGAGCAGTTCTTC

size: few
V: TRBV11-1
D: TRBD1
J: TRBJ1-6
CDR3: CASSPAGQGGSPLHF
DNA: TGTGCCAGCAGCCCAGCGGGACAGGGTGGTTCACCCCTCCACTTT

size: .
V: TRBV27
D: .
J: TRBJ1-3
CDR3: CASSFSSGNTIYF
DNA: TGTGCCAGCAGTTTTTCCTCTGGAAACACCATATATTTT

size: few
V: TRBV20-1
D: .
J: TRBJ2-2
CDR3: CSAPWGRNTGELFF
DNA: TGCAGTGCCCCCTGGGGGCGGAACACCGGGGAGCTGTTTTTT

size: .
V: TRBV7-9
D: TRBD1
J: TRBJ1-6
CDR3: CASSPGTGFYNSPLHF
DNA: TGTGCCAGCAGCCCCGGGACAGGCTTCTATAATTCACCCCTCCACTTT

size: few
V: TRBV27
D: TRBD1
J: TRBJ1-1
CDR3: CASSLSFTGGRVGTEAFF
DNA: TGTGCCAGCAGTTTATCCTTCACAGGGGGCAGGGTCGGCACTGAAGCTTTCTTT

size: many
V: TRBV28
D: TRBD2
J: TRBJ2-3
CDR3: CASSRILAGGSTDTQYF
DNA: TGTGCCAGCAGTCGAATCTTAGCGGGCGGCTCCACAGATACGCAGTATTTT

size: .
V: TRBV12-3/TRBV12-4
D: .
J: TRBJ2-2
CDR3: CASRQAGTLNTGELFF
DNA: TGTGCCAGCAGACAGGCCGGGACCCTAAACACCGGGGAGCTGTTTTTT

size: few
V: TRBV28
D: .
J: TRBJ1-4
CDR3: CASFQAREYGEKLFF
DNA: TGTGCCAGCTTCCAAGCGAGGGAATATGGTGAAAAACTGTTTTTT

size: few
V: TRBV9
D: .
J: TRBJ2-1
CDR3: CASSVVAGTYNEQFF
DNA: TGTGCCAGCAGCGTAGTGGCGGGAACGTACAATGAGCAGTTCTTC

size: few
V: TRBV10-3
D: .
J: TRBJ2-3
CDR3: CATQQPSTDTQYF
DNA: TGTGCCACGCAGCAGCCTAGCACAGATACGCAGTATTTT

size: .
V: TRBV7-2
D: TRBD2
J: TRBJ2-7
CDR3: CASSSESGEIGQYF
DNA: TGTGCCAGCAGCTCCGAGAGCGGGGAAATTGGGCAGTACTTC

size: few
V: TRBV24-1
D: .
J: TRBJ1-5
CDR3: CATSDPRTQDQPQHF
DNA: TGTGCCACCAGTGATCCCCGAACACAAGATCAGCCCCAGCATTTT

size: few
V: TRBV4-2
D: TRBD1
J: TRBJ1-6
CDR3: CASSRDRGNSPLHF
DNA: TGTGCCAGCAGCCGGGACAGGGGGAATTCACCCCTCCACTTT

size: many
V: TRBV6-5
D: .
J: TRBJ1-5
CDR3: CATRDGGRTQHF
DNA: TGTGCCACCCGGGACGGCGGGAGGACCCAGCATTTT

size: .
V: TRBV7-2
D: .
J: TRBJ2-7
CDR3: CASSLEGNYEQYF
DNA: TGTGCCAGCAGCTTAGAGGGAAACTACGAGCAGTACTTC

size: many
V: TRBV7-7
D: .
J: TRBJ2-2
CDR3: CASSLQYGTGELFF
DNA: TGTGCCAGCAGCCTCCAGTACGGCACCGGGGAGCTGTTTTTT

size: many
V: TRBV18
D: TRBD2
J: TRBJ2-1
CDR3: CASSPVGLAEHNEQFF
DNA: TGTGCCAGCTCACCAGTCGGACTAGCGGAACACAATGAGCAGTTCTTC

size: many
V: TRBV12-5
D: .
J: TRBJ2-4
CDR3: CASAVGQGENIQYF
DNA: TGTGCTAGTGCGGTGGGCCAGGGAGAAAACATTCAGTACTTC

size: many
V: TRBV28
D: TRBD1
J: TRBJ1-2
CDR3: CASSSRDRGSPNYGYTF
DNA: TGTGCCAGCAGTTCCCGGGACAGGGGTTCACCTAACTATGGCTACACCTTC

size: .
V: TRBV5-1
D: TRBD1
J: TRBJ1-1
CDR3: CASSLGDRGNTEAIF
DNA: TGCGCTAGCAGCTTGGGGGACAGGGGTAACACTGAAGCTATCTTT

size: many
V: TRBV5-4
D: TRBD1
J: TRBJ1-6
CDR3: CASSLGDRDNSPLHF
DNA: TGTGCCAGCAGCTTGGGCGACAGGGATAATTCACCCCTCCACTTT

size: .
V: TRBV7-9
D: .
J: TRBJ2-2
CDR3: CASSLGRESRRNTGELFF
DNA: TGTGCCAGCAGCTTAGGACGGGAGAGCCGAAGAAACACCGGGGAGCTGTTTTTT

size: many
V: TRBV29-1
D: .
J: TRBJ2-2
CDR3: CSAGADTGELFF
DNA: TGCAGCGCGGGGGCTGACACCGGGGAGCTGTTTTTT

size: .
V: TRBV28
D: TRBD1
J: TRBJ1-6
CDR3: CASRSGTGKSPLHF
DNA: TGTGCCAGCAGATCCGGGACAGGGAAATCACCCCTCCACTTT

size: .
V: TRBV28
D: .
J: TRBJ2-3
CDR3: CASSPGQGGNTQYF
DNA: TGTGCCAGCAGTCCCGGACAGGGAGGGAATACGCAGTATTTT

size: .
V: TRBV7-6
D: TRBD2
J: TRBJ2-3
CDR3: CASQALAGGTTDTQYF
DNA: TGTGCCAGCCAAGCGTTAGCGGGAGGTACCACAGATACGCAGTATTTT

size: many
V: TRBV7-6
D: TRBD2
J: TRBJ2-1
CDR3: CASSSGLARGIEQFF
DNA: TGTGCCAGCAGCTCGGGACTAGCGAGGGGTATTGAGCAGTTCTTC

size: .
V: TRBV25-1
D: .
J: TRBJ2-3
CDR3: CASSDSRETDTQYF
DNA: TGTGCCAGCAGTGATTCCAGGGAGACAGATACGCAGTATTTT

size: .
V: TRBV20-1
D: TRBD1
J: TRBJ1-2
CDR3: CSASGQGQFPF
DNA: TGCAGTGCTAGCGGACAGGGGCAATTCCCCTTC

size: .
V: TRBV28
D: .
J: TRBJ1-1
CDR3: CASSRTLNTEAFF
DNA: TGTGCCAGCAGCCGGACATTGAACACTGAAGCTTTCTTT

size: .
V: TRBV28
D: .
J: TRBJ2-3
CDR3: CASSPLGDTQYF
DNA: TGTGCCAGCAGTCCGCTAGGGGATACGCAGTATTTT

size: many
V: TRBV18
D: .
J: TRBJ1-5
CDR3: CASSPDASNQPQHF
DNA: TGTGCCAGCTCCCCAGACGCTAGCAATCAGCCCCAGCATTTT

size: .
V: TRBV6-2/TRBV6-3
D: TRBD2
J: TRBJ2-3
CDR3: CASSYFLAGGPDTQYF
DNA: TGTGCCAGCAGTTACTTCTTAGCGGGAGGCCCAGATACGCAGTATTTT

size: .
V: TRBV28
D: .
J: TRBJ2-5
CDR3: CASSLGGKETQYF
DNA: TGTGCCAGCAGTTTGGGCGGAAAAGAGACCCAGTACTTC

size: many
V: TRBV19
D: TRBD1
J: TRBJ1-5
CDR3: CASTGGSRNQPQHF
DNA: TGTGCCAGTACAGGGGGATCGCGCAATCAGCCCCAGCATTTT

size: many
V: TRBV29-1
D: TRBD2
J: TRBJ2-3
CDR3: CSGGTSPADTQYF
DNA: TGCAGCGGGGGGACTAGTCCAGCCGATACGCAGTATTTT

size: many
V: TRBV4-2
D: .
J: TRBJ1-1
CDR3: CASSQIQVNTEAFF
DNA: TGTGCCAGCAGCCAGATACAGGTGAACACTGAAGCTTTCTTT

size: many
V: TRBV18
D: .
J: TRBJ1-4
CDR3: CASSPEGYEKLFF
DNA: TGTGCCAGCTCACCAGAAGGCTATGAAAAACTGTTTTTT

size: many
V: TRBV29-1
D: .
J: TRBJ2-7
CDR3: CSVELAVSSYEQYF
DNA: TGCAGCGTTGAATTAGCGGTTAGCTCCTACGAGCAGTACTTC

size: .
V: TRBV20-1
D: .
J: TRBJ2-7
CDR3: CSAGGRGSSYEQYF
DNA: TGCAGTGCTGGGGGACGGGGGAGCTCCTACGAGCAGTACTTC

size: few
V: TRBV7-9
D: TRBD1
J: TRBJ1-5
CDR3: CASSLGTGTQPQHF
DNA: TGTGCCAGCAGCTTAGGGACAGGGACCCAGCCCCAGCATTTT

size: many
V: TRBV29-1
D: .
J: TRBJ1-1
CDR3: CSVWQNTEAFF
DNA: TGCAGCGTCTGGCAGAACACTGAAGCTTTCTTT

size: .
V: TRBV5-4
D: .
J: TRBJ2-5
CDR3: CASSLGVLETQYF
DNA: TGTGCCAGCAGCTTGGGGGTTTTGGAGACCCAGTACTTC

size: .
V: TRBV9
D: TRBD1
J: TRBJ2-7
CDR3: CASSRNPGQGVYEQYF
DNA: TGTGCCAGCAGCCGTAATCCGGGACAGGGGGTCTACGAGCAGTACTTC

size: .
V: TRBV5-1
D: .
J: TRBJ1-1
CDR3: CASSLGTVMNTEAFF
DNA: TGCGCCAGCAGCTTGGGGACAGTCATGAACACTGAAGCTTTCTTT

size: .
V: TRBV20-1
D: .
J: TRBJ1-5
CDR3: CSTGTGFSQPQHF
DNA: TGCAGCACCGGGACGGGATTTAGTCAGCCCCAGCATTTT

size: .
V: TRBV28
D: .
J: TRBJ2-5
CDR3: CASNPQVLGPPETQYF
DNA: TGTGCCAGCAATCCTCAGGTGCTAGGACCGCCAGAGACCCAGTACTTC